The 18 T cell receptor beta chains given below trace back to one sample, sequenced in a study of blood T cells in healthy people across ages. Together with a sample-barcoded 5' primer, a J-beta primer mix was included in a second PCR lasting about 7 to 11 cycles. Using its own MiXCR run on the 5' RACE reads, TCRdb lists one record per CDR3 protein. The sample lists 1.2 million to 1.5 million distinct CDR3 sequences, roughly 40% occurring once. Sequenced input: blood. Receptors originate from a young woman in good health.

This clonotype was observed a few times. This sequence joins TRBV27 and TRBJ2-1; D gene unclear. The length of the CDR3 is 15 residues. V lost 6 bases, J lost 4 bases, and 16 bases lay in between. CDR1 and CDR2 from the germline V gene are MNHEY and SMNVEV (reference sequence). The CDR3 bases are TGTGCCAGCAGAGTGAAGGCACCCTCTTACAATGAGCAGTTCTTC. It translates to CASRVKAPSYNEQFF.

In this sample, this clonotype turned up many times. V gene TRBV28 combines with J gene TRBJ2-7, with D perhaps being TRBD1 or TRBD2 (5 bases each). Germline CDR1 MDHEN, CDR2 SYDVKM. Trimming took off 7 bases at V and 1 base at J, with 11 bases between the two ends. The CDR3 length is 13 residues. CDR3 loop: CASTPGPSYEQYF. CDR3 in DNA: TGTGCCAGCACCCCGGGACCTTCCTACGAGCAGTACTTC. The full variable domain, completed using reference TRBV28 and TRBJ2-7, is DVKVTQSSRYLVKRTGEKVFLECVQDMDHENMFWYRQDPGLGLRLIYFSYDVKMKEKGDIPEGYSVSREKKERFSLILESASTNQTSMYLCASTPGPSYEQYFGPGTRLTVT.

This clonotype came up a few times. The chain carries TRBV5-1 and TRBJ2-5; D unresolved. Trimming shortened V by 0 bases and J by 4 bases, and 7 bases separated the two germline ends. The CDR3 runs to 13 residues. Germline V CDR1 and CDR2: SGHRS, YFSETQ. The CDR3 bases are TGCGCCAGCAGCTTGGAGGCAGGAGAGACCCAGTACTTC. Translated, it gives CASSLEAGETQYF. Complete variable domain (other parts from reference TRBV5-1 and TRBJ2-5): KAGVTQTPRYLIKTRGQQVTLSCSPISGHRSVSWYQQTPGQGLQFLFEYFSETQRNKGNFPGRFSGRQFSNSRSEMNVSTLELGDSALYLCASSLEAGETQYFGPGTRLLVL.

The chain combines TRBV7-6 with TRBJ2-1; 7 nucleotides line up with TRBD1. Trimming at V came to 5 bases and at J to 2 bases, leaving 6 bases not matched to a gene. From germline, CDR1 is SGHVS and CDR2 FNYEAQ. The CDR3 has 15 residues. The CDR3 reads CASSPYRGPYNEQFF. The CDR3 DNA reads as TGTGCCAGCAGCCCCTACAGGGGCCCCTACAATGAGCAGTTCTTC.

This sequence joins TRBV2 and TRBJ2-3; D not certain. CDR1 and CDR2 (germline): SNHLY, FYNNEI. CDR3 length equals 16 residues. V gave up 3 bases and J gave up 4 bases, with 17 bases separating them. Here the CDR3 DNA reads TGTGCCAGCAGTGATTTATTCACCAGGAAGGCAGATACGCAGTATTTT. Translated, it gives CASSDLFTRKADTQYF.

The chain carries TRBV20-1 and TRBJ2-2; D is possibly TRBD1 or TRBD2 (5 bases each). V dropped 6 bases and J dropped 5 bases, with 16 bases sitting between them. Germline loops: CDR1 DFQATT, CDR2 SNEGSKA (reference sequence). CDR3 length equals 14 residues. CDR3 protein: CSAPLGTATGELFF. The CDR3 region has the DNA TGCAGTGCGCCGCTGGGGACGGCAACCGGGGAGCTGTTTTTT.

J is TRBJ2-1 and V is TRBV6-5, with D possibly matching TRBD1 (5 bases). CDR3 size: 15 residues. Between the trimmed V and J ends, which lost 5 bases and 5 bases, there was a span of 16 bases. Per the germline V gene, CDR1 is MNHEY and CDR2 is SVGAGI. The DNA for the CDR3 is TGTGCCAGCAGTATTACTCAGGGTTATGACAATGAGCAGTTCTTC. Its translation: CASSITQGYDNEQFF.

The gene calls are TRBV6-1 and TRBJ2-3; 7 bases agree with TRBD2. Germline lookup yields CDR1 MNHNS and CDR2 SASEGT. The V and J ends lost 4 bases and 2 bases, in that order; junction bases with no gene match: 6. The CDR3 runs to 15 residues. The CDR3 loop reads CASSGRGGDTDTQYF. The CDR3 nucleotides are TGTGCCAGCAGTGGGCGGGGAGGGGACACAGATACGCAGTATTTT.

About this clonotype itself: Relative to the germline gene, one junction end is altered; a read error may explain this. CDR3 region: CASSLAGNGYTF. In nucleotides, the CDR3 is TGTGCCAGCAGCTTGGCGGGTAATGGCTACACCTTC. The J gene is TRBJ1-2, the V gene TRBV5-1; D is unclear. Germline V gene sequence: CDR1 SGHRS, CDR2 YFSETQ. This CDR3 has 12 residues.

This chain connects TRBV20-1 to TRBJ2-5, with TRBD2 matching over 8 bases. The germline V gene has CDR1 DFQATT and CDR2 SNEGSKA (reference sequence). The V segment lost 5 bases and the J segment 3 bases; nucleotides outside the gene matches: 11. The CDR3 has 15 residues. CDR3 residues: CSADTSGTREETQYF. DNA for the CDR3: TGCAGTGCTGACACTTCCGGGACTAGGGAAGAGACCCAGTACTTC.

This sequence joins TRBV3-1 and TRBJ2-2, with unresolved D. The germline V gene encodes CDR1 LGHDT and CDR2 YNNKEL (reference sequence). V lost 8 bases and J 6 bases, leaving 7 bases between the germline ends. The CDR3 length is 11 residues. The CDR3 region has the DNA TGTGCCAGCCTCCGAGCCGGGGAGCTGTTTTTT. It is translated as CASLRAGELFF.

The rearrangement uses TRBV30 and TRBJ2-1; 13 nucleotides line up with TRBD2. The J call may not be correct, given that the DNA end is closer to TRBJ2-7. The germline gives CDR1 GTSNPN, CDR2 SVGIG (reference sequence). The CDR3 runs to 17 residues. The CDR3 loop is CAWSISRTSGSYNEQYF. The CDR3 bases are TGTGCCTGGAGTATATCCAGGACTAGCGGGAGCTACAATGAGCAGTACTTC.

As regards this clonotype: The junction does not match germline at one end; this may be a read error. The chain is built from TRBV5-1 and TRBJ1-1; the match to TRBD1 covers 7 bases. CDR1 is SGHRS, CDR2 YFSETQ, per germline. The CDR3 covers 14 residues. CDR3 loop: CASSAGQMNPEAFF. As DNA, the CDR3 is TGCGCCAGCAGCGCGGGACAGATGAACCCTGAAGCTTTCTTT.

This rearrangement joins TRBV28 to TRBJ2-7; 7 nucleotides match TRBD2. CDR3 length equals 18 residues. The V and J ends lost 5 bases and 0 bases, in that order; junction bases with no gene match: 16. Germline CDR1 is MDHEN and CDR2 is SYDVKM. The chain's CDR3 is CASSPMARRLAASYEQYF. The CDR3 DNA reads TGTGCCAGCAGTCCTATGGCTCGGCGGCTAGCGGCCTCCTACGAGCAGTACTTC.

The J gene is TRBJ2-5, the V gene TRBV9; TRBD2 matches 8 bases. V dropped 0 bases and J dropped 11; count of bases not matched to a gene: 21. Germline CDR1 reads SGDLS; CDR2 reads YYNGEE. This CDR3 has 18 residues. For the CDR3, the DNA is TGTGCCAGCAGCGTAGTTGGTTTGTATGGCGGGGGGAACAATGAGCAGTACTTC. Amino acid sequence: CASSVVGLYGGGNNEQYF.

The chain employs TRBV6-1 and TRBJ1-2; D might be TRBD1 (5 bases). The germline V gene has CDR1 MNHNS and CDR2 SASEGT. The length of the CDR3 is 16 residues. Deletions cut 4 bases from V and 7 bases from J, with 22 bases between. CDR3 bases: TGTGCCAGCAGTGTAGGAATGGGGACGATCGACGCTGGCTACACCTTC. It codes for CASSVGMGTIDAGYTF.

This clonotype has a handful of counts. The rearrangement joins TRBV20-1 to TRBJ1-2; TRBD1 aligns across 7 bases. The length of the CDR3 is 11 residues. Germline loops: CDR1 DFQATT, CDR2 SNEGSKA (reference sequence). The V and J ends lost 8 bases and 4 bases, in that order; junction bases with no gene match: 4. The CDR3 spells CSQDRSYGYTF. The DNA of the CDR3 is TGCAGTCAGGACAGGAGCTATGGCTACACCTTC.

This clonotype has only a few counts. CDR3 nucleotides: TGTGCCAGCACCCGCGGGGGAGTGAATGAGCAGTTCTTC. This codes for CASTRGGVNEQFF. V gene TRBV6-2 or TRBV6-3 combines with J gene TRBJ2-1, with TRBD2 matching 7 bases. Germline V gene data show CDR1 as MNHEY and CDR2 as SVGEGT. The CDR3 runs 13 residues. V was clipped by 7 bases and J by 7 bases; unmatched bases: 7.